This entry is about one T cell receptor beta chain. The sample originates from a study of T cell changes during pregnancy in multiple sclerosis. Here immunoSEQ multiplex PCR was the method, and the copy in TCRdb shows in-frame clones only, minus some. This table has about 60,000 clones, 90% appearing once. V lost 2 bases and J 2 bases, leaving 10 bases between the germline ends. The CDR3 is made up of 14 amino acids. Germline assignment: CDR1 MNHEY and CDR2 SVGAGI. The receptor comes from a female donor in good health, enrolled as a control in a pregnancy study. The V and J genes are TRBV6-5 and TRBJ2-7; no reliable D call. The sequencing used peripheral blood, collected in the second trimester of pregnancy. CDR3 region: CASSYLPVTYEQYF. The CDR3 DNA reads as TGTGCCAGCAGTTACCTCCCAGTTACCTACGAGCAGTACTTC.